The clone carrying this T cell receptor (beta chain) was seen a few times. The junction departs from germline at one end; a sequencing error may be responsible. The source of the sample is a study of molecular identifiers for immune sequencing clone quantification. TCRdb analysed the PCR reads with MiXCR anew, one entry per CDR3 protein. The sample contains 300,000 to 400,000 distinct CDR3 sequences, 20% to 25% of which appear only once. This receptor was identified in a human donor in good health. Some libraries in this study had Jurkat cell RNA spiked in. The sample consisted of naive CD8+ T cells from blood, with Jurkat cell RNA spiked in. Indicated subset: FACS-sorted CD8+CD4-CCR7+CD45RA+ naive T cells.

The CDR3 loop reads CGARDPGGRDEQYF. The CDR3, as DNA: TGCGGTGCTAGAGATCCGGGGGGCAGGGACGAGCAGTACTTC. The V gene is TRBV20-1, the J gene TRBJ2-7, with D possibly TRBD2 on 7 matching bases. The germline gives CDR1 DFQATT, CDR2 SNEGSKA (reference sequence). The CDR3 covers 14 residues.